This T cell receptor (beta chain) stems from a study of CD8+CD57+ T cells in acquired aplastic anemia. For CDR3 and TCR beta VDJ profiling, genomic DNA was the template used. TCRdb called the reads again in MiXCR, with one record for every CDR3 protein. Of 15,000 to 25,000 distinct CDR3 sequences in the sample, under 40% were seen once. Trimming pared 2 bases from V and 4 bases from J, leaving 7 bases between. The CDR3 runs 13 residues. Germline CDR1 SGHDT, CDR2 YYEEEE. The table lists this clonotype with a few counts. Its matching antigen is unknown. Whole-study findings and limits: In the patients, CD8+CD57+ cells came out less diverse than the total CD4+ and CD8+ pools.

An expansion of CD8+CD57+ cells by flow cytometry had been shown in patients chosen for sequencing. The chain carries TRBV5-6 and TRBJ1-5, with D unresolved. The TCR sequence derives from a human donor with aplastic anemia. Sequencing input: CD8+CD57+ T cells sorted from PBMCs. The subset is: bead-enriched CD8+CD57+ effector memory T cells from SAA patients. The CDR3 here is CASSLGQNQPQHF. As DNA, the CDR3 is TGTGCCAGCAGCTTAGGGCAGAATCAGCCCCAGCATTTT.